Below are 4 T cell receptor beta chains sequenced from a single sample in a study of T cell responses to AZD1222 COVID-19 vaccine. Generated by immunoSEQ multiplex PCR, the TCRdb table keeps only in-frame clones and is missing some. The data show 120,000 or so clones, roughly 89% seen once. The sequences come from peripheral blood, collected on day 0 of MenACWY control vaccination. The origin of the receptors is an adult in good health.

J is TRBJ2-3 and V is TRBV7-2; 13 bases match TRBD2. V shed 4 bases, J shed 5 bases, and the junction held 9 bases outside the gene matches. In germline, CDR1 is SGHTA, CDR2 FQGNSA. This CDR3 comprises 17 residues. The CDR3 here is CASSYLGLAGVGDTQYF. The CDR3 region has the DNA TGTGCCAGCAGCTACCTCGGACTAGCGGGAGTTGGAGATACGCAGTATTTT.

This sequence joins TRBV2 and TRBJ2-7, with 9 positions matching TRBD1. Losses at the gene ends were 6 bases for V and 3 bases for J; bases not matched to a gene: 15. This CDR3 contains 17 residues. CDR1 is SNHLY, CDR2 FYNNEI, per germline. CDR3 DNA sequence: TGTGCCAGCAGACAGGGGGCGCAGTCTTCGACGAGCTACGAGCAGTACTTC. It codes for CASRQGAQSSTSYEQYF.

This clone appeared once. The genes are TRBV2 and TRBJ1-5; D uncertain. CDR3 size: 13 residues. The V gene's germline CDR1 is SNHLY and CDR2 FYNNEI. V gave up 6 bases and J gave up 4 bases, with 10 bases separating them. CDR3 sequence reads: CASSPDGNQPQHF. The CDR3 bases are TGTGCCAGCAGCCCGGACGGAAATCAGCCCCAGCATTTT.

This sequence joins TRBV13 and TRBJ2-7, with D possibly TRBD1 on 6 matching bases. CDR3 length: 12 residues. V was pared by 4 bases and J by 6 bases, with 10 bases between. Looked up from germline, CDR1 is PRHDT and CDR2 is FYEKMQ (reference sequence). The CDR3 nucleotides are TGTGCCAGCAGCTCTAACAGGGCCGAGCAGTACTTC. This encodes CASSSNRAEQYF.